The 15 T cell receptor beta chains listed next were all sequenced from one sample in a study of monozygotic twins with inflammatory bowel disease. TCRdb re-called the 5' RACE reads and shows each CDR3 protein once, DNA omitted. The specimen's table records roughly 170,000 distinct CDR3 sequences. The specimen sequenced was blood. These receptors originate from a human donor with ulcerative colitis or Crohn's disease, or a healthy co-twin of an affected twin (not recorded which).

The chain couples TRBV6-1 to TRBJ2-1; the TRBD1 assignment by TCRdb is unverifiable without DNA. CDR3 length equals 15 residues. Germline V gene lookup returns CDR1 MNHNS and CDR2 SASEGT. CDR3 sequence reads: CASWGQPSSYNEQFF.

This sequence joins TRBV3-1 and TRBJ1-2. Germline loops: CDR1 LGHDT, CDR2 YNNKEL (reference sequence). This CDR3 spans 12 amino acids. CDR3 in amino acids: CASSRPSDGYTF.

This chain links TRBV6-1 with TRBJ1-1; the TCRdb D gene call, TRBD1, has no DNA to confirm it. The CDR3 sequence is 14 residues long. Per the germline V gene, CDR1 is MNHNS and CDR2 is SASEGT. CDR3 region: CASSELRGNTEAFF.

The chain joins TRBV4-3 to TRBJ2-7; TCRdb gives TRBD2 as the D gene, but with no DNA this cannot be confirmed. This CDR3 comprises 17 residues. Germline-derived CDR1 and CDR2 are LGHNA and YSLEER. The CDR3 loop reads CASSQDSLAGGAYEQYF.

This chain links TRBV5-4 with TRBJ2-7; TCRdb gives TRBD2 as the D gene, but with no DNA this cannot be confirmed. This CDR3 contains 18 residues. Per the germline V gene, CDR1 is SGHNT and CDR2 is YYREEE (reference sequence). CDR3 sequence: CASSLAPSGRARSYEQYF.

The chain combines TRBV5-1 with TRBJ2-7. The CDR3 is 14 amino acids. CDR1 and CDR2 from the germline V gene are SGHRS and YFSETQ. CDR3 protein: CASSAGRTLYEQYF.

This CDR3 reads CSARTDRGKNYGYTF. This sequence joins TRBV20-1 and TRBJ1-2; TCRdb's assignment of TRBD1 cannot be checked, as there is no DNA. This CDR3 is built from 15 residues. Germline V gene sequence: CDR1 DFQATT, CDR2 SNEGSKA (reference sequence).

This rearrangement joins TRBV5-5 to TRBJ1-5. The CDR3 extends over 13 amino acids. In germline, CDR1 is SGHKS, CDR2 YYEKEE (reference sequence). The CDR3 is CASSFGEYQPQHF. The full variable domain, completed using reference TRBV5-5 and TRBJ1-5, is DAGVTQSPTHLIKTRGQQVTLRCSPISGHKSVSWYQQVLGQGPQFIFQYYEKEERGRGNFPDRFSARQFPNYSSELNVNALLLGDSALYLCASSFGEYQPQHFGDGTRLSIL.

V is TRBV6-2 or TRBV6-3 and J is TRBJ2-3; checking the TCRdb D call of TRBD1 is not possible without DNA. The CDR3 is 13 amino acids. Germline-derived CDR1 and CDR2 are MNHEY and SVGEGT. The CDR3 spells CAGRTGGGDTQYF.

The J gene is TRBJ1-3, the V gene TRBV29-1. Per the germline V gene, CDR1 is SQVTM and CDR2 is ANQGSEA. The length of the CDR3 is 12 residues. The CDR3 is CSVAVSGNTIYF.

The V call is TRBV12-3 or TRBV12-4, the J call TRBJ2-7; TCRdb calls TRBD2, which cannot be checked without DNA. CDR3 size: 17 residues. CDR3 residues: CASSDPPGTSGHYEQYF.

The chain is built from TRBV10-3 and TRBJ2-3. Germline lookup yields CDR1 ENHRY and CDR2 SYGVKD. This CDR3 is built from 13 residues. The CDR3: CAISESGSDTQYF.

The V and J genes are TRBV5-1 and TRBJ2-7; TCRdb selects TRBD1, and the lack of DNA leaves this call unchecked. Germline CDR1 is SGHRS and CDR2 is YFSETQ. The CDR3 is 14 residues long. CDR3 sequence: CASTQDIGSYEQYF.

The chain combines TRBV4-1 with TRBJ2-2. CDR3 size: 14 residues. The germline V gene has CDR1 MGHRA and CDR2 YSYEKL. CDR3 protein: CASSQDSNTGELFF.

The rearrangement joins TRBV9 to TRBJ1-3. The CDR3 contains 13 residues. Looked up from germline, CDR1 is SGDLS and CDR2 is YYNGEE. The CDR3: CASSSPRGNTIYF.